This T cell receptor beta chain was documented in a study of cytomegalovirus exposure and HLA in healthy donors. As for the study in general: A prior analysis found roughly 100 million unique TCR beta sequences from roughly 180 million T cells. Study-wide points: Specific recognition of CMV antigens was confirmed in vitro for a few chains (all CMV-associated). Later work showed greater clonal expansion in HLA-associated TCR beta chains than in equally common others. Presence/absence analyses rested on an assumption that sequencing depth was roughly uniform across donors.

Worth noting for this clone: Its antigen is not known.

PCR was performed using 60 Vbeta and 13 Jbeta primers. The assay was immunoSEQ multiplex PCR, and TCRdb's table has in-frame clones only and misses some. The sample yields 150,000 or so clones, nearly 70% seen once. Germline V lookup: CDR1 SGHRS, CDR2 YFSETQ. The CDR3 runs 13 residues. Trimming cost V 2 bases and J 3 bases, with 8 bases left between them. The gene calls are TRBV5-1 and TRBJ1-2, with unresolved D. Input material: PBMCs. This receptor was obtained from a man aged 25-45 years in good health and CMV-seropositive. DNA of the CDR3: TGCGCCAGCAGCTTACAATCAGACTATGGCTACACCTTC. It codes for CASSLQSDYGYTF. Based on the CDR3 plus reference TRBV5-1 and TRBJ1-2, the full variable domain is KAGVTQTPRYLIKTRGQQVTLSCSPISGHRSVSWYQQTPGQGLQFLFEYFSETQRNKGNFPGRFSGRQFSNSRSEMNVSTLELGDSALYLCASSLQSDYGYTFGSGTRLTVV.